Each of the 4 T cell receptor beta chains below was sequenced from the same sample in a study of CD8+CD57+ T cells in acquired aplastic anemia. TCR beta VDJ and CDR3 profiling used genomic DNA as template. One entry per CDR3 protein, called by TCRdb with MiXCR from the reads. The repertoire consists of a few hundred thousand distinct CDR3 sequences, with 60% to 80% occurring once and the leading ten covering 3.5% to 4.5%. Sequenced input: sorted CD4+, CD8+, or CD8+CD57+ T cells (not recorded which) from PBMCs. The receptor source for this set is a human donor in good health, serving as a control.

With respect to this clonotype: Mismatch with germline at one junction end may stem from a read error. This chain links TRBV5-1 with TRBJ2-5; D not certain. The CDR3 has 11 residues. The germline gives CDR1 SGHRS, CDR2 YFSETQ. This chain's CDR3 is CASSWEESNGF. In DNA form, the CDR3 reads TGCGCCAGCAGCTGGGAAGAGAGCAACGGCTTC. Full variable domain (rest looked up from reference TRBV5-1 and TRBJ2-5): KAGVTQTPRYLIKTRGQQVTLSCSPISGHRSVSWYQQTPGQGLQFLFEYFSETQRNKGNFPGRFSGRQFSNSRSEMNVSTLELGDSALYLCASSWEESNGFGPGTRLLVL.

The chain employs TRBV19 and TRBJ1-2, with 7 bases aligning to TRBD1. The ends lost 6 bases at V and 8 bases at J; junction bases unmatched: 9. Germline CDR1 LNHDA, CDR2 SQIVND (reference sequence). The CDR3 length is 13 residues. The CDR3 loop reads CASRPTGVRGYTF. The CDR3, as DNA: TGTGCCAGTAGACCCACAGGGGTCCGCGGCTACACCTTC.

Comment on this clonotype: At one of its ends the junction is not consistent with the germline gene, which may arise from a read error. V gene TRBV7-8 combines with J gene TRBJ2-3; D may be TRBD1 or TRBD2 (5 bases each). This CDR3 has 12 amino acids. The germline CDR1 and CDR2 sequences are SGHVS and FQNEAQ. CDR3 sequence (DNA): TGTGCCAGCAGCGTAAACGGGACGGCACAGCATTTC. Protein: CASSVNGTAQHF. The variable domain in full, with the rest retrieved from reference TRBV7-8 and TRBJ2-3, is GAGVSQSPRYKVAKRGQDVALRCDPISGHVSLFWYQQALGQGPEFLTYFQNEAQLDKSGLPSDRFFAERPEGSVSTLKIQRTQQEDSAVYLCASSVNGTAQHFGPGTRLTVL.

V usage is TRBV5-6 and J usage is TRBJ1-1, with D tentatively TRBD1 (6 bases). There are 16 residues in the CDR3. Germline lookup yields CDR1 SGHDT and CDR2 YYEEEE. Trimming stripped 4 bases from V and 0 bases from J, with 16 bases between. As DNA, the CDR3 is TGTGCCAGCAGCAGAGAGAGAGGGGGTTTGAACACTGAAGCTTTCTTT. It translates to CASSRERGGLNTEAFF. Full variable domain (outside the CDR3, taken from reference TRBV5-6 and TRBJ1-1): DAGVTQSPTHLIKTRGQQVTLRCSPKSGHDTVSWYQQALGQGPQFIFQYYEEEERQRGNFPDRFSGHQFPNYSSELNVNALLLGDSALYLCASSRERGGLNTEAFFGQGTRLTVV.